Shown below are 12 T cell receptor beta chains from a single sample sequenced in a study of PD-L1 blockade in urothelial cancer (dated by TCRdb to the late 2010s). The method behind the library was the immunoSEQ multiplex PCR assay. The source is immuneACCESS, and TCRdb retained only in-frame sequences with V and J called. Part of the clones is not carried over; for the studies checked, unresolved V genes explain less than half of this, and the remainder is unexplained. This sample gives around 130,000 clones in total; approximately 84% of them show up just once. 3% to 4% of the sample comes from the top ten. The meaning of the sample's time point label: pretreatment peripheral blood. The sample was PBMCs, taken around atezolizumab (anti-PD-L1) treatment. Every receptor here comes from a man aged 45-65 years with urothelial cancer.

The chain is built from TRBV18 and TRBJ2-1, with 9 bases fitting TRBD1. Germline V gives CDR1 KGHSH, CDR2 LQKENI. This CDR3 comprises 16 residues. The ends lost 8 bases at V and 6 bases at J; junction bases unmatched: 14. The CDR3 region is CASTNLPGQGTNEQFF. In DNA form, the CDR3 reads TGTGCCAGCACTAATTTACCGGGACAGGGCACCAATGAGCAGTTCTTC.

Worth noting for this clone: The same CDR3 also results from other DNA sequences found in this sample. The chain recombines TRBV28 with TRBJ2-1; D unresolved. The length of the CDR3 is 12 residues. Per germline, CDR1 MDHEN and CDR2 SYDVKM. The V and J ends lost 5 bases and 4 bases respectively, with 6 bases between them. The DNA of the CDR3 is TGTGCCAGCAGTCTCAGTTACAATGAGCAGTTCTTC. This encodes CASSLSYNEQFF.

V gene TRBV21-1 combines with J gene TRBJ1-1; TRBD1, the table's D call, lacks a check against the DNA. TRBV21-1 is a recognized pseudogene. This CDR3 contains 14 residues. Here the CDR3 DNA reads TGTGCCAGCAGCAAAGACAGGGATCGCACTGAAGCTTTCTTT. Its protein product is CASSKDRDRTEAFF.

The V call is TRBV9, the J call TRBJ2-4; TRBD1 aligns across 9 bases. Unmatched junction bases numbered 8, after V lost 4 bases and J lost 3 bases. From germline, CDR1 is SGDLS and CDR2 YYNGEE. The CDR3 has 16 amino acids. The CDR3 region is CASSPRTGDLKNIQYF. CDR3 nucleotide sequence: TGTGCCAGCAGCCCCAGGACAGGGGATCTCAAAAACATTCAGTACTTC.

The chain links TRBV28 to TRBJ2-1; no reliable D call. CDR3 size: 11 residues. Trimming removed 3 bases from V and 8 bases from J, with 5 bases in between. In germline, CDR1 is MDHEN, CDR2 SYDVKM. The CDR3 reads CASSLQDEQFF. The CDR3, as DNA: TGTGCCAGCAGTTTGCAGGATGAGCAGTTCTTC.

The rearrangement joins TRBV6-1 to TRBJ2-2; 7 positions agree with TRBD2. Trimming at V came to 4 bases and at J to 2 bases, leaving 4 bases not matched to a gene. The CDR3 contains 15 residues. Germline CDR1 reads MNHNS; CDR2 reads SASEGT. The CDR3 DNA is TGTGCCAGCAGTGGACTAGCTCTAAACACCGGGGAGCTGTTTTTT. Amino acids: CASSGLALNTGELFF.

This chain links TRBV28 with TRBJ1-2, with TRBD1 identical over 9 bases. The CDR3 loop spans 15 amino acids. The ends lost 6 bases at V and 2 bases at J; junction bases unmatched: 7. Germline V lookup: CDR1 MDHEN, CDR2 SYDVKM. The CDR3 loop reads CASSQPGQGNYGYTF. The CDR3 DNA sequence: TGTGCCAGCAGCCAACCGGGACAGGGAAACTATGGCTACACCTTC.

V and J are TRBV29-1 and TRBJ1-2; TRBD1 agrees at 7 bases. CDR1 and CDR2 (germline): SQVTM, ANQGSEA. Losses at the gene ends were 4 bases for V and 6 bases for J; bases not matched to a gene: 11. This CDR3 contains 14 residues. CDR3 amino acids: CSVVPGQKRDGYTF. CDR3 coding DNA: TGCAGCGTTGTCCCGGGACAGAAAAGAGATGGCTACACCTTC.

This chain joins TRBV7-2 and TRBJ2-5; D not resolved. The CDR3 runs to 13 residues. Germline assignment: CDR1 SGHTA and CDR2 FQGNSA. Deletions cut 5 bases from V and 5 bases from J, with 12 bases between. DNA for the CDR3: TGTGCCAGCAGCCCGAGGTTGAGGGAGACCCAGTACTTC. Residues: CASSPRLRETQYF.

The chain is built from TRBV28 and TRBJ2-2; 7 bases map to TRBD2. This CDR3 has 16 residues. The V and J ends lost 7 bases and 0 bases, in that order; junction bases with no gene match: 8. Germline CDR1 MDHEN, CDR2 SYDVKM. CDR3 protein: CASTSSGAPNTGELFF. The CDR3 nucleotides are TGTGCCAGCACTTCAAGCGGGGCCCCGAACACCGGGGAGCTGTTTTTT.

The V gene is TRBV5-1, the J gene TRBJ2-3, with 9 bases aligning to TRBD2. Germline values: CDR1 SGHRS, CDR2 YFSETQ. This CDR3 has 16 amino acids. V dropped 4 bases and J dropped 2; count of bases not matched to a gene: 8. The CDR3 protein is CASSPAASGNTDTQYF. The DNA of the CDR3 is TGCGCCAGCAGCCCCGCGGCTAGCGGGAACACAGATACGCAGTATTTT.

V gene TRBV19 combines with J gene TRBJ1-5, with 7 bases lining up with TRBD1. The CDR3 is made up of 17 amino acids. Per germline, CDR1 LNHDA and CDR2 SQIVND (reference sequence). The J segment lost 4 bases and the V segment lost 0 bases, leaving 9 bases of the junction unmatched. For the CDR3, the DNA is TGTGCCAGTAGTATAGAGGTCTGGGACAGAAAAAATCAGCCCCAGCATTTT. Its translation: CASSIEVWDRKNQPQHF.